This TCR beta chain originates from a study of CD8 T cells in Susac syndrome. The CDR3 covers 13 residues. V was pared by 6 bases and J by 1 base, with 9 bases between. Random-hexamer reverse transcription was applied to roughly 0.45 to 1 ug RNA. MiXCR was run by TCRdb on the immunoSEQ multiplex PCR reads, yielding one entry per CDR3 protein. The data contain about 250,000 distinct CDR3 sequences, around 93% of them singletons. The chain joins TRBV12-3 or TRBV12-4 to TRBJ2-5; D is undetermined. The sample consisted of CD4+ T cells from PBMCs. This TCR came from a human donor with multiple sclerosis. The CDR3 DNA follows: TGTGCCAGCAGGCGACAAGTCCAAGAGACCCAGTACTTC. This gives the protein CASRRQVQETQYF.